A selection of T cell receptor beta chains follows, all from one sample in a study of blood T cells in healthy people across ages. TCRdb reanalysed the 5' RACE reads using MiXCR and keeps one entry per CDR3 protein. Of roughly 680,000 distinct CDR3 sequences in the sample, roughly 49% were seen once. Sequencing input: blood. These receptors all stem from an older woman in good health. CDR3s include the opening cysteine and the closing phenylalanine or tryptophan. A D gene is named only where the DNA matches it firmly. The size entry is marked missing in some rows and otherwise reads once, few, many or a size class.

>TRBV28|TRBJ2-7|13|NA|NA
CASSFWLSYEQYF
TGTGCCAGCAGTTTTTGGCTCTCCTACGAGCAGTACTTC
>TRBV6-2/TRBV6-3|TRBJ1-2|14|many|NA
CASSYATANYGYTF
TGTGCCAGCAGTTACGCGACAGCTAACTATGGCTACACCTTC
>TRBV6-2/TRBV6-3|TRBJ2-1|14|NA|NA
CASRVPGQGSQGFF
TGTGCCAGCAGAGTCCCGGGGCAGGGGTCCCAAGGGTTCTTC
>TRBV7-9|TRBJ1-1|15|NA|TRBD1
CASSFGTGGDTEAFF
TGTGCCAGCAGCTTTGGGACAGGGGGGGACACTGAAGCTTTCTTT
>TRBV6-2/TRBV6-3|TRBJ1-2|14|once|TRBD1
CASTFDGTGVVYTF
TGTGCCAGCACCTTCGACGGGACAGGGGTAGTCTACACCTTC
>TRBV28|TRBJ2-7|15|NA|TRBD2
CASSIGLAEGYEQYF
TGTGCCAGCAGTATAGGACTAGCGGAGGGCTACGAGCAGTACTTC
>TRBV3-1|TRBJ2-1|16|few|TRBD2
CASSRILAGGGNEQFF
TGTGCCAGCAGCAGAATCCTAGCGGGAGGAGGCAATGAGCAGTTCTTC
>TRBV14|TRBJ2-7|13|few|NA
CASSQRQASEQYF
TGTGCCAGCAGCCAGAGACAGGCCTCCGAGCAGTACTTC
>TRBV7-9|TRBJ2-3|17|NA|TRBD2
CASSLGASAGGTDTQYF
TGTGCCAGCAGCTTAGGAGCTTCGGCGGGGGGCACAGATACGCAGTATTTT
>TRBV7-2|TRBJ2-3|17|few|TRBD2
CASSLGLAGSSTDTQYF
TGTGCCAGCAGTCTTGGACTAGCGGGATCAAGCACAGATACGCAGTATTTT
>TRBV20-1|TRBJ2-6|18|NA|TRBD2
CSATRWGSGASGANVLTF
TGCAGTGCGACCAGGTGGGGTAGCGGGGCCTCTGGGGCCAACGTCCTGACTTTC
>TRBV12-3/TRBV12-4|TRBJ2-5|15|few|NA
CASSFGRAQGQTQYF
TGTGCCAGCAGTTTTGGACGAGCCCAAGGACAGACCCAGTACTTC
>TRBV28|TRBJ2-7|16|NA|TRBD2
CASSTASGTSWYEQYF
TGTGCCAGCAGTACCGCTTCCGGGACTAGCTGGTACGAGCAGTACTTC